This passage covers 18 T cell receptor beta chains from one sample sequenced in a study of a mutant IDH1 vaccine in newly diagnosed glioma. The time point was: week 5, during vaccination. Doses of 300 ug of mutant IDH1 20-mer peptide were given with topical imiquimod. Their recognized antigens are unknown. Clones were sequenced by immunoSEQ multiplex PCR, and TCRdb holds only the in-frame ones, with some missing. The profile shows tens of thousands of clones, about 90% of them singletons. The material sequenced was PBMCs, taken from a glioma patient whose treatment included an IDH1 peptide vaccine. These receptors were collected from a middle-aged woman with glioma.

This chain connects TRBV7-9 to TRBJ1-2; D is undetermined. The CDR3 has 14 amino acids. Germline-derived CDR1 and CDR2 are SEHNR and FQNEAQ (reference sequence). V was shortened by 1 base and J by 4 bases, with 10 bases between the two germline ends. The CDR3 loop reads CASSLGSPAYGYTF. CDR3 DNA: TGTGCCAGCAGCTTAGGGTCCCCAGCCTATGGCTACACCTTC.

This chain uses TRBV6-1 with TRBJ1-1, with D uncertain. CDR3 size: 14 residues. The germline V and J ends were trimmed by 2 bases and 5 bases, with 12 bases remaining between them. Germline V gene lookup returns CDR1 MNHNS and CDR2 SASEGT. CDR3 sequence reads: CASSESYSGTEAFF. CDR3 coding DNA: TGTGCCAGCAGTGAATCTTACAGCGGAACTGAAGCTTTCTTT.

This clone was seen more than once but under ten times. The gene calls are TRBV6-1 and TRBJ2-7; D remains ambiguous. V lost 7 bases and J 2 bases, leaving 3 bases between the germline ends. CDR1 is MNHNS and CDR2 is SASEGT in the germline V gene. The CDR3 totals 10 residues. CDR3 sequence reads: CASNAYEQYF. The CDR3 DNA sequence: TGTGCCAGCAACGCCTACGAGCAGTACTTC.

V and J are TRBV5-8 and TRBJ1-5, with a tentative D call TRBD1 (5 bases). The germline gives CDR1 SGHTS, CDR2 YDEGEE. Deletions cut 6 bases from V and 6 bases from J, with 13 bases between. The CDR3 covers 13 residues. The DNA of the CDR3 is TGTGCCAGCACCGCCTCAGGGTCTCAGCCCCAGCATTTT. It encodes CASTASGSQPQHF. Full variable domain (missing parts from reference TRBV5-8 and TRBJ1-5): EAGVTQSPTHLIKTRGQQATLRCSPISGHTSVYWYQQALGLGLQFLLWYDEGEERNRGNFPPRFSGRQFPNYSSELNVNALELEDSALYLCASTASGSQPQHFGDGTRLSIL.

This chain joins TRBV7-9 and TRBJ1-1, with D uncertain. The CDR3 runs to 14 residues. Looked up from germline, CDR1 is SEHNR and CDR2 is FQNEAQ (reference sequence). Trimming removed 0 bases from V and 0 bases from J, with 5 bases in between. CDR3 loop: CASSLARLNTEAFF. CDR3 nucleotide sequence: TGTGCCAGCAGCTTAGCGCGCCTGAACACTGAAGCTTTCTTT.

The chain links TRBV7-6 to TRBJ1-4; tentative D call: TRBD1 (6 bases). CDR3 length: 15 amino acids. V gave up 3 bases and J gave up 7 bases, with 15 bases separating them. Germline V gene data show CDR1 as SGHVS and CDR2 as FNYEAQ. The CDR3 DNA sequence: TGTGCCAGCAGCTTCGCCCCGGGGGCGGCTGAAAAACTGTTTTTT. Protein sequence: CASSFAPGAAEKLFF.

The chain is built from TRBV28 and TRBJ2-7; 9 positions agree with TRBD2. This CDR3 region has 16 residues. The ends lost 4 bases at V and 6 bases at J; junction bases unmatched: 13. Germline loops: CDR1 MDHEN, CDR2 SYDVKM. Written as DNA, the CDR3 is TGTGCCAGCAGTTCCCTCTGGCGCGGGAGGGCCGGCGAGCAGTACTTC. Translating it yields CASSSLWRGRAGEQYF. Full variable domain (remainder filled in from reference TRBV28 and TRBJ2-7): DVKVTQSSRYLVKRTGEKVFLECVQDMDHENMFWYRQDPGLGLRLIYFSYDVKMKEKGDIPEGYSVSREKKERFSLILESASTNQTSMYLCASSSLWRGRAGEQYFGPGTRLTVT.

The chain has TRBV9 and TRBJ2-2; TRBD2 might be the D (6 bases). This CDR3 spans 15 amino acids. Germline CDR1 and CDR2: SGDLS and YYNGEE. Deletions cut 3 bases from V and 5 bases from J, with 14 bases between. The CDR3 spells CASSAIGGSTGELFF. Written as DNA, the CDR3 is TGTGCCAGCAGCGCCATCGGGGGTTCGACCGGGGAGCTGTTTTTT. Variable domain in full (rest from reference TRBV9 and TRBJ2-2): DSGVTQTPKHLITATGQRVTLRCSPRSGDLSVYWYQQSLDQGLQFLIQYYNGEERAKGNILERFSAQQFPDLHSELNLSSLELGDSALYFCASSAIGGSTGELFFGEGSRLTVL.

The chain carries TRBV28 and TRBJ1-2; possibly TRBD1 for D (5 bases). Trimming shortened V by 5 bases and J by 4 bases, and 14 bases separated the two germline ends. Germline V gene sequence: CDR1 MDHEN, CDR2 SYDVKM. This CDR3 contains 14 residues. CDR3 loop: CASSSFRRGYGYTF. CDR3 DNA: TGTGCCAGCAGTAGTTTCCGAAGGGGCTATGGCTACACCTTC.

The J gene is TRBJ1-5, the V gene TRBV5-1; D may be TRBD1 (5 bases). Deletions cut 4 bases from V and 1 base from J, with 15 bases between. Germline-derived CDR1 and CDR2 are SGHRS and YFSETQ. The CDR3 runs to 16 residues. The CDR3 protein is CASSVPPRDSNQPQHF. The CDR3 DNA reads as TGCGCCAGCAGCGTACCCCCCCGGGACAGCAATCAGCCCCAGCATTTT.

The J gene is TRBJ1-1, the V gene TRBV14; D gene uncertain. Trimming shortened V by 4 bases and J by 0 bases, and 6 bases separated the two germline ends. The germline V gene has CDR1 SGHDN and CDR2 FVKESK. There are 13 residues in the CDR3. CDR3 sequence (DNA): TGTGCCAGCAGCCGAGAGATGAACACTGAAGCTTTCTTT. Amino acids: CASSREMNTEAFF.

This clone was observed a single time. The chain carries TRBV7-2 and TRBJ1-2; D unresolved. CDR3 length equals 12 residues. Trimming left V 2 bases short and J 2 bases short, with 3 bases between. The germline CDR1 and CDR2 sequences are SGHTA and FQGNSA. The CDR3 DNA reads TGTGCCAGCAGCTTATTCAACTATGGCTACACCTTC. Translating it yields CASSLFNYGYTF.

As to this clone: Other DNA sequences in the sample encode the same CDR3. The rearrangement links TRBV19 to TRBJ1-1; D not resolved. Germline V CDR1 and CDR2: LNHDA, SQIVND (reference sequence). Trimming took off 3 bases at V and 1 base at J, with 6 bases between the two ends. This CDR3 has 13 amino acids. CDR3 amino acids: CASSIGENTEAFF. The CDR3 bases are TGTGCCAGTAGTATTGGAGAGAACACTGAAGCTTTCTTT.

The V call is TRBV6-5, the J call TRBJ2-7; 9 bases line up with TRBD2. The V gene end was trimmed by 6 bases and the J gene end by 3 bases; junction bases not matched to a gene: 9. The CDR3 totals 15 residues. Per germline, CDR1 MNHEY and CDR2 SVGAGI. CDR3 sequence: CASRISGGVIYEQYF. Written as DNA, the CDR3 is TGTGCCAGCAGGATTAGCGGGGGAGTAATCTACGAGCAGTACTTC.

In its sample, this clone was seen once. The chain combines TRBV5-6 with TRBJ1-3, with 7 nucleotides matching TRBD1. The V and J ends lost 1 base and 4 bases, in that order; junction bases with no gene match: 8. Germline-derived CDR1 and CDR2 are SGHDT and YYEEEE. The CDR3 is made up of 16 amino acids. In DNA form, the CDR3 reads TGTGCCAGCAGCTTGAGGACAGGTTCCAGAGGAAACACCATATATTTT. Protein product: CASSLRTGSRGNTIYF.

Note on this clone: One junction end does not reproduce the germline sequence, and a read error may be involved. V is TRBV7-7 and J is TRBJ2-3; D is perhaps TRBD2 (6 bases). This CDR3 comprises 16 residues. Looked up from germline, CDR1 is SSHAT and CDR2 is FNYEAQ (reference sequence). The CDR3 DNA reads as TGTGCTAGCAGCCTTGGTGGGGGGAGAGGCACAGATACGCAGTATTTT. Encoded protein: CASSLGGGRGTDTQYF.

The chain joins TRBV15 to TRBJ2-2; D call uncertain. CDR3 length: 12 amino acids. Trimming took off 1 base at V and 7 bases at J, with 4 bases between the two ends. CDR1 is LNHNV, CDR2 YYDKDF, per germline (reference sequence). This CDR3 reads CATSRVDGELFF. The CDR3 region has the DNA TGTGCCACCAGCAGAGTGGACGGGGAGCTGTTTTTT.

J is TRBJ1-1 and V is TRBV6-1; D remains unclear. This CDR3 is 12 amino acids long. Trimming removed 7 bases at V and 1 base at J, with 7 bases between. Germline V gene data show CDR1 as MNHNS and CDR2 as SASEGT. CDR3 sequence reads: CASNFRNTEAFF. In DNA, the CDR3 is TGTGCCAGCAACTTTCGGAACACTGAAGCTTTCTTT.